These 10 T cell receptor beta chains originate from one sample sequenced in a study of T cells in Graves' hyperthyroidism and ophthalmopathy. Amplification targeted TCR beta CDR3 regions from RNA transcripts. The HTBI set primed first-round TCR CDR3 RT-PCR. TCRdb called the multiplex PCR reads again in MiXCR, with one record for every CDR3 protein. Found here are more than 45,000 distinct CDR3 sequences, about 49% of them singletons; the top ten hold roughly 12%. Specimen: blood. The receptors originated from a woman in her thirties with Graves' ophthalmopathy.

This chain connects TRBV19 to TRBJ2-3; D possibly uses TRBD1 or TRBD2 (5 bases each). CDR1 is LNHDA, CDR2 SQIVND, per germline (reference sequence). CDR3 size: 14 residues. Trimming removed 6 bases from V and 3 bases from J, with 13 bases in between. CDR3 nucleotides: TGTGCCAGTAGGACAGAGAGGGTAACAGATACGCAGTATTTT. Protein sequence: CASRTERVTDTQYF.

At least ten counts were recorded for this clonotype. The rearrangement uses TRBV7-8 and TRBJ2-1; 10 positions agree with TRBD2. Germline values: CDR1 SGHVS, CDR2 FQNEAQ. J gave up 8 bases and V 5 bases, and 6 bases lay outside the gene matches. The CDR3 is 14 amino acids. The CDR3 loop is CASSPSGRADEQFF. The CDR3 region has the DNA TGTGCCAGCAGCCCAAGCGGGAGGGCCGATGAGCAGTTCTTC.

This chain connects TRBV24-1 to TRBJ2-2; maybe TRBD2 (6 bases). Germline assignment: CDR1 KGHDR and CDR2 SFDVKD. Trimming removed 8 bases at V and 2 bases at J, with 8 bases between. The CDR3 runs to 13 residues. The CDR3 DNA sequence: TGTGCCACCACCGGGAGTAACACCGGGGAGCTGTTTTTT. Its translation: CATTGSNTGELFF.

J is TRBJ2-3 and V is TRBV7-8; 16 nucleotides align to TRBD2. Unmatched junction bases numbered 10, after V lost 5 bases and J lost 11 bases. The CDR3 has 16 amino acids. The V gene's germline CDR1 is SGHVS and CDR2 FQNEAQ. CDR3 in DNA: TGTGCCAGCAGCGTCGGGACTAGCGGGAGGGCCGGTGAGCAGTATTTT. Amino acid sequence: CASSVGTSGRAGEQYF.

This chain uses TRBV5-1 with TRBJ2-3, with unresolved D. The germline V gene has CDR1 SGHRS and CDR2 YFSETQ. V was clipped by 2 bases and J by 0 bases, with 10 bases between them. This CDR3 is 15 amino acids long. Written as DNA, the CDR3 is TGCGCCAGCAGCTTAGACGCCTCTAGCACAGATACGCAGTATTTT. The encoded protein is CASSLDASSTDTQYF.

This clonotype was counted at least ten times. The CDR3 loop is CASTSVAGHQETQYF. Written as DNA, the CDR3 is TGTGCCAGCACCTCCGTAGCGGGCCACCAAGAGACCCAGTACTTC. V usage is TRBV6-1 and J usage is TRBJ2-5; 7 nucleotides line up with TRBD2. J was trimmed by 0 bases and V by 7 bases; bases with no gene match: 8. Germline-derived CDR1 and CDR2 are MNHNS and SASEGT. The CDR3 extends over 15 amino acids.

The rearrangement joins TRBV7-2 to TRBJ2-7, with 8 bases lining up with TRBD2. The CDR3 length is 14 residues. V was pared by 0 bases and J by 5 bases, with 3 bases of the junction left unmatched. Germline V CDR1 and CDR2: SGHTA, FQGNSA. CDR3 region: CASSLAGAGDEQYF. The CDR3, as DNA: TGTGCCAGCAGCTTAGCGGGAGCGGGGGACGAGCAGTACTTC.

The chain links TRBV7-3 to TRBJ1-1, with 9 bases lining up with TRBD1. Trimming removed 5 bases from V and 5 bases from J; junction bases left unmatched: 15. CDR1 and CDR2 (germline): SGHTA, FQGTGA. The CDR3 loop spans 17 amino acids. CDR3 nucleotide sequence: TGTGCCAGCAGCCCATATACAGGGGGCACCGGGGAGACTGAAGCTTTCTTT. Translation: CASSPYTGGTGETEAFF.

This chain uses TRBV5-1 with TRBJ2-7; 12 nucleotides match TRBD2. In germline, CDR1 is SGHRS, CDR2 YFSETQ. The trim removed 6 bases at V and 5 bases at J, leaving 12 bases unmatched. The CDR3 totals 16 residues. The CDR3 region is CASIPLTSGSRHEQYF. The CDR3 coding sequence is TGCGCCAGCATTCCTCTGACTAGCGGGAGCAGGCACGAGCAGTACTTC.

There are many counts of this clonotype. The chain carries TRBV6-5 and TRBJ1-3; no firm D call. The CDR3 has 15 amino acids. V was trimmed by 4 bases and J by 0 bases, leaving 10 bases between them. Germline V gene lookup returns CDR1 MNHEY and CDR2 SVGAGI. This CDR3 reads CASSFLANSGNTIYF. In DNA form, the CDR3 reads TGTGCCAGCAGTTTCTTGGCCAACTCTGGAAACACCATATATTTT.